The table lists the clone carrying this T cell receptor beta chain with a few counts. Its matching antigen is unknown. The sample originates from a study of T-cell memory formation after mild COVID-19. In the study overall: TCR clusters mostly belonged to single donors.

There are 15 residues in the CDR3. V gave up 4 bases and J gave up 0 bases, with 13 bases separating them. The germline CDR1 and CDR2 sequences are SGHTA and FQGNSA. Via MiXCR, TCRdb re-called the 5' RACE reads, giving one row per CDR3 protein. Of approximately 180,000 distinct CDR3 sequences in the sample, 16% were seen once. Study-level points and caveats: Second-wave clones reaching peak frequency on day 37 lacked confirmed SARS-CoV-2 specificity. CD4+ contracting clones were mainly CM and EM; CD8+ ones, EMRA.

This chain links TRBV7-2 with TRBJ2-7; D could derive from TRBD1 or TRBD2 (5 bases each). Sequencing was performed on PBMCs or a T cell subset sorted from them (not recorded which). The sequence was collected from an adult woman who had mild COVID-19 (a few samples of this study predate the infection). Cell type and time point are not known. CDR3 in DNA: TGTGCCAGCAGCTCAGCACCGGGACCCTCCTACGAGCAGTACTTC. Translating gives CASSSAPGPSYEQYF.